The clone carrying this T cell receptor beta chain turned up a few times. The sample originates from a study of T cell repertoires in cytomegalovirus infection. V dropped 5 bases and J dropped 2 bases, with 13 bases sitting between them. Looked up from germline, CDR1 is SGHTA and CDR2 is FQGNSA. There are 15 residues in the CDR3. A single record per CDR3 protein comes from TCRdb applying MiXCR to the reads. The profile shows a few hundred thousand distinct CDR3 sequences, roughly 17% of them singletons. The receptor was derived from a human donor in good health (CMV status not recorded). Some clones in this sample may be carry-over from other donors' samples. The chain combines TRBV7-2 with TRBJ1-3; D perhaps matches TRBD1 (6 bases). Sequenced input: PBMCs. The CDR3 protein is CASSRHGDTGNTIYF. The CDR3 DNA reads as TGTGCCAGCAGCCGACACGGGGACACTGGAAACACCATATATTTT.